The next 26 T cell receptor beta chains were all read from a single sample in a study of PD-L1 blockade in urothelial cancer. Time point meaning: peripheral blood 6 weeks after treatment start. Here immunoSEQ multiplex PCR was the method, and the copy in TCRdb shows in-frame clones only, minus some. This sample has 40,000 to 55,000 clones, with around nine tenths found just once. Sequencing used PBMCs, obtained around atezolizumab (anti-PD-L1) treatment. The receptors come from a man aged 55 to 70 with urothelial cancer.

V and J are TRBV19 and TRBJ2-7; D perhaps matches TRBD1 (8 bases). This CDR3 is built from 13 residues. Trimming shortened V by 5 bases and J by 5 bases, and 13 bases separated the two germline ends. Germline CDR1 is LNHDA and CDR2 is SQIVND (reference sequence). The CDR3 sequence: CASSGQGGHEQYF. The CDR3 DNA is TGTGCCAGTAGTGGACAGGGAGGGCACGAGCAGTACTTC.

The CDR3 protein is CASSKPPVGSPLHF. The CDR3 DNA sequence: TGTGCCAGCAGTAAACCCCCGGTCGGTTCACCCCTCCACTTT. The chain carries TRBV6-5 and TRBJ1-6; D gene uncertain. V lost 5 bases, J lost 9 bases, and 14 bases lay in between. The CDR3 runs 14 residues. The germline V gene encodes CDR1 MNHEY and CDR2 SVGAGI.

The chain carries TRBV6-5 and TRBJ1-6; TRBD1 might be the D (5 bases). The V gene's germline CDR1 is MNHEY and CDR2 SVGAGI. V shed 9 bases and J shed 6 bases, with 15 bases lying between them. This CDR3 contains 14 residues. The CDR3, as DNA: TGTGCCAGTCGGTTGGAGACAGTTAATTCACCCCTCCACTTT. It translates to CASRLETVNSPLHF.

The CDR3 DNA reads as TGTGCCAGCAGCCTGGGACTAGCGGGAACCGGGGAGCTGTTTTTT. Amino acid sequence: CASSLGLAGTGELFF. The rearrangement uses TRBV5-4 and TRBJ2-2, with 13 bases matching TRBD2. The germline gives CDR1 SGHNT, CDR2 YYREEE (reference sequence). V trimming: 4 bases; J trimming: 5 bases; junction bases outside the gene matches: 2. The CDR3 covers 15 residues.

CDR3 nucleotide sequence: TGTGCCAGCAGTTTACCTAACAGGGGAAGGGGCCAAGAGACCCAGTACTTC. It encodes CASSLPNRGRGQETQYF. V and J are TRBV5-4 and TRBJ2-5; 7 bases map to TRBD1. CDR1 is SGHNT, CDR2 YYREEE, per germline (reference sequence). The CDR3 has 17 residues. Germline trimming cut 5 bases from V and 1 base from J; bases unmatched to any gene: 14. Full variable domain (remainder filled in from reference TRBV5-4 and TRBJ2-5): ETGVTQSPTHLIKTRGQQVTLRCSSQSGHNTVSWYQQALGQGPQFIFQYYREEENGRGNFPPRFSGLQFPNYSSELNVNALELDDSALYLCASSLPNRGRGQETQYFGPGTRLLVL.

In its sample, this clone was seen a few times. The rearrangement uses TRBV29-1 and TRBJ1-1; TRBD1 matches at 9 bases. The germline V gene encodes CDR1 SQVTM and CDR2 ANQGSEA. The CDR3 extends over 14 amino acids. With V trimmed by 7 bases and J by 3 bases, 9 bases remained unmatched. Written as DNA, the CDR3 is TGCAGCGCAACAACACAGGGGGCTGACACTGAAGCTTTCTTT. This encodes CSATTQGADTEAFF.

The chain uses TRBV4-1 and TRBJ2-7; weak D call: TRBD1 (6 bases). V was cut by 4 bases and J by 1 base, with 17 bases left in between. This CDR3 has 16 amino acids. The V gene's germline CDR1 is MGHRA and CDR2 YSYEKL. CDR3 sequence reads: CASSPQGNGGSYEQYF. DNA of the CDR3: TGCGCCAGCAGCCCACAGGGAAACGGTGGGTCCTACGAGCAGTACTTC.

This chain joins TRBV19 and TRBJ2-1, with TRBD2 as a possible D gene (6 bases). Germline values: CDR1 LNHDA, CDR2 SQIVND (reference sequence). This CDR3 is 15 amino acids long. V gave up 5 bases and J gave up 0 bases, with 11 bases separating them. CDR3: CASSPRGNSYNEQFF. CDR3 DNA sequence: TGTGCCAGTAGTCCCCGCGGGAACTCCTACAATGAGCAGTTCTTC. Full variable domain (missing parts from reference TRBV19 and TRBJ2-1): DGGITQSPKYLFRKEGQNVTLSCEQNLNHDAMYWYRQDPGQGLRLIYYSQIVNDFQKGDIAEGYSVSREKKESFPLTVTSAQKNPTAFYLCASSPRGNSYNEQFFGPGTRLTVL.

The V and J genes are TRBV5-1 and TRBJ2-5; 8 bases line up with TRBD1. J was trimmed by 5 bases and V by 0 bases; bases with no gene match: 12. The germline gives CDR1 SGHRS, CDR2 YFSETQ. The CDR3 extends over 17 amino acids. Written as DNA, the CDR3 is TGCGCCAGCAGCTTGGGAGGTTCGGGACAGGCGCGGGAGACCCAGTACTTC. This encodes CASSLGGSGQARETQYF. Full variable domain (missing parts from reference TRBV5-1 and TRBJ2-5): KAGVTQTPRYLIKTRGQQVTLSCSPISGHRSVSWYQQTPGQGLQFLFEYFSETQRNKGNFPGRFSGRQFSNSRSEMNVSTLELGDSALYLCASSLGGSGQARETQYFGPGTRLLVL.

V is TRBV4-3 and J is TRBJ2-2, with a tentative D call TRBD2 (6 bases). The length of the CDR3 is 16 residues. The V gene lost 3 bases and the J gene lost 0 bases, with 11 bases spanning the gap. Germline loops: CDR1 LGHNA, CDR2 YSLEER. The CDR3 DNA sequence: TGCGCCAGCAGCCAGTTAGCGGCCGCGAACACCGGGGAGCTGTTTTTT. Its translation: CASSQLAAANTGELFF.

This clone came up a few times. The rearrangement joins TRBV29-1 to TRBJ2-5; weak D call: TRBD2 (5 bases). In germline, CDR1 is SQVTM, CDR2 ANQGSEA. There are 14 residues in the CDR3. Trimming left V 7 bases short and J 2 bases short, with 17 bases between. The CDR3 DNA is TGCAGCGCTGATGGCCCGTCGGGGCAAGAGACCCAGTACTTC. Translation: CSADGPSGQETQYF.

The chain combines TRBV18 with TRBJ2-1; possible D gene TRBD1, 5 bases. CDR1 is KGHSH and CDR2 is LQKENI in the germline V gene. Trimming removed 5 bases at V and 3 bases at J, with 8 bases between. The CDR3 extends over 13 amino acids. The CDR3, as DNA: TGTGCCAGCTCAAAGGGGCTCTACAATGAGCAGTTCTTC. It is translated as CASSKGLYNEQFF. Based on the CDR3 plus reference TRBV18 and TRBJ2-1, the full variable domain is NAGVMQNPRHLVRRRGQEARLRCSPMKGHSHVYWYRQLPEEGLKFMVYLQKENIIDESGMPKERFSAEFPKEGPSILRIQQVVRGDSAAYFCASSKGLYNEQFFGPGTRLTVL.

CDR3 protein: CASSLNTRGQGEIGYTF. The DNA of the CDR3 is TGCGCCAGCAGCTTGAATACCCGAGGACAGGGGGAGATTGGCTACACCTTC. This rearrangement joins TRBV5-1 to TRBJ1-2, with 10 positions matching TRBD1. The CDR3 is 17 residues long. Unmatched junction bases numbered 13, after V lost 1 base and J lost 7 bases. From germline, CDR1 is SGHRS and CDR2 YFSETQ.

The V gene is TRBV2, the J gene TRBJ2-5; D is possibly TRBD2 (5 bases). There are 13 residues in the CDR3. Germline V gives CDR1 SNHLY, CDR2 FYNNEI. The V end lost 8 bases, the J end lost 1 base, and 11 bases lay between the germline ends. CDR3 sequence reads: CASGGGLQETQYF. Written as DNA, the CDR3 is TGTGCCAGCGGTGGCGGGCTCCAAGAGACCCAGTACTTC.

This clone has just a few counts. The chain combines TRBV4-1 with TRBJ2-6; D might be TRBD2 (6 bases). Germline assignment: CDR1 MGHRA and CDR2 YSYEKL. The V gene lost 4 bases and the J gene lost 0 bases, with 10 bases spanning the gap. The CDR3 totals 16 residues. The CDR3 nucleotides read TGCGCCAGCAGCCTGGGACTGATCTCTGGGGCCAACGTCCTGACTTTC. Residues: CASSLGLISGANVLTF.

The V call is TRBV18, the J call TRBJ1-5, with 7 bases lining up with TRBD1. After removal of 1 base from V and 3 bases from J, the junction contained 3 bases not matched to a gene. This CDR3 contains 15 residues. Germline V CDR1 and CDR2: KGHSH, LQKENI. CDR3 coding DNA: TGTGCCAGCTCACCACAACAGGGGTACAATCAGCCCCAGCATTTT. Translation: CASSPQQGYNQPQHF.

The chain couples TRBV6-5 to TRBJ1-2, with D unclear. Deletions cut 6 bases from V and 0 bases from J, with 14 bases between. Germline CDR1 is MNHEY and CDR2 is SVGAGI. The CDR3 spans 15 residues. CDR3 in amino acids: CASSSGQVANYGYTF. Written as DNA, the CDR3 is TGTGCCAGCAGCTCCGGCCAGGTTGCTAACTATGGCTACACCTTC.

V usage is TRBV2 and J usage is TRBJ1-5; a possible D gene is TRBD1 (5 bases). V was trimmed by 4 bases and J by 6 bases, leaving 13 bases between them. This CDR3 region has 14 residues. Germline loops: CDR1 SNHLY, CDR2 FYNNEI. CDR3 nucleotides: TGTGCCAGCAGTGCTCTAGGGGTAGGTCAGCCCCAGCATTTT. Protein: CASSALGVGQPQHF.

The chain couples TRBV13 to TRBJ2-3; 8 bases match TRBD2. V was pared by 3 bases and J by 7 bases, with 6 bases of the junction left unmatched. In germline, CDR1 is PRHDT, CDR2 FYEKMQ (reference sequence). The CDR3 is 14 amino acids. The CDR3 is CASSLGLGGYTQYF. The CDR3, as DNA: TGTGCCAGCAGCTTGGGACTAGGTGGATATACGCAGTATTTT.

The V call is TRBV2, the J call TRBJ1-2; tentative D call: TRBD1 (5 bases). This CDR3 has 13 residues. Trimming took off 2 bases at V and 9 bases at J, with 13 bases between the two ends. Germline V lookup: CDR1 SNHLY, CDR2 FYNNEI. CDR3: CASSETGYYRYTF. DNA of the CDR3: TGTGCCAGCAGTGAAACAGGTTATTATCGCTACACCTTC. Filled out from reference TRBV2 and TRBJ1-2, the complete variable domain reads EPEVTQTPSHQVTQMGQEVILRCVPISNHLYFYWYRQILGQKVEFLVSFYNNEISEKSEIFDDQFSVERPDGSNFTLKIRSTKLEDSAMYFCASSETGYYRYTFGSGTRLTVV.

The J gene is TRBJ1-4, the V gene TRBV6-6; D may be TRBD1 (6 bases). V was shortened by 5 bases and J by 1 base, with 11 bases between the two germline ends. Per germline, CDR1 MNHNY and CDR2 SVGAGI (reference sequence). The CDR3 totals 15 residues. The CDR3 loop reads CASSPSQGTNEKLFF. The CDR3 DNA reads TGTGCCAGCAGTCCCTCACAGGGAACTAATGAAAAACTGTTTTTT.

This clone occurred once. Here the CDR3 DNA reads TGTGCCAGCAGTCGGGATCCTGGGTCCTACAATGAGCAGTTCTTC. It is translated as CASSRDPGSYNEQFF. The V gene is TRBV2, the J gene TRBJ2-1, with D perhaps TRBD2 (5 bases). The CDR3 spans 15 residues. The germline V and J ends were trimmed by 5 bases and 1 base, with 12 bases remaining between them. CDR1 SNHLY and CDR2 FYNNEI come from the germline V gene. Full variable domain (rest looked up from reference TRBV2 and TRBJ2-1): EPEVTQTPSHQVTQMGQEVILRCVPISNHLYFYWYRQILGQKVEFLVSFYNNEISEKSEIFDDQFSVERPDGSNFTLKIRSTKLEDSAMYFCASSRDPGSYNEQFFGPGTRLTVL.

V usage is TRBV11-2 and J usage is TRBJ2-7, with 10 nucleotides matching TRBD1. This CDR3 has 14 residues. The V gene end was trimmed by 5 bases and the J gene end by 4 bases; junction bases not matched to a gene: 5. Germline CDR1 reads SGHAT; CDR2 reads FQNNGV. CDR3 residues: CASSVTGGPYEQYF. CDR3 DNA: TGTGCCAGCAGCGTGACAGGGGGCCCGTACGAGCAGTACTTC.

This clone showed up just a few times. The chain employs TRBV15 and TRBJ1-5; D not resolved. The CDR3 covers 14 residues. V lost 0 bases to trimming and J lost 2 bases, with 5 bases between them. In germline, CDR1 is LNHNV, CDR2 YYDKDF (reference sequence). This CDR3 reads CATSRDGRNQPQHF. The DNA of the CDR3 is TGTGCCACCAGCAGAGATGGGCGCAATCAGCCCCAGCATTTT.

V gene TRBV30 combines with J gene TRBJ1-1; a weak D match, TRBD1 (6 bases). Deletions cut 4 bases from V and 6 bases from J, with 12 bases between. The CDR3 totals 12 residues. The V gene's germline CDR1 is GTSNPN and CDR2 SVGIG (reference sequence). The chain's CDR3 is CAWIRGLPEAFF. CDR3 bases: TGTGCCTGGATCAGGGGCTTGCCTGAAGCTTTCTTT.

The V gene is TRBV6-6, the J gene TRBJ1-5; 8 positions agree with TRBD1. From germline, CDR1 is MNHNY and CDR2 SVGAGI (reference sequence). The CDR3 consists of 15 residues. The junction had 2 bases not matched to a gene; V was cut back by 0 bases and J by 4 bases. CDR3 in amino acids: CASSYSRTGNQPQHF. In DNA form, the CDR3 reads TGTGCCAGCAGTTACTCGAGGACAGGGAATCAGCCCCAGCATTTT.